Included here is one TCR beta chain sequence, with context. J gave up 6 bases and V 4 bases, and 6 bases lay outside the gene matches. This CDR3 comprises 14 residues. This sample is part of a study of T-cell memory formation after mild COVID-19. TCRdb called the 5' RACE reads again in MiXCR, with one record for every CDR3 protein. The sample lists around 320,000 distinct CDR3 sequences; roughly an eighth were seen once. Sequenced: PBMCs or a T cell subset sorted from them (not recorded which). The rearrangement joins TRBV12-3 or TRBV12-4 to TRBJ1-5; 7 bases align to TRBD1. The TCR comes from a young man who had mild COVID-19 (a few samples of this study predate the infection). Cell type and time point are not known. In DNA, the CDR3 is TGTGCCAGCAGTTCTCAACAGGGGTTTCAGCCCCAGCATTTT. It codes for CASSSQQGFQPQHF.